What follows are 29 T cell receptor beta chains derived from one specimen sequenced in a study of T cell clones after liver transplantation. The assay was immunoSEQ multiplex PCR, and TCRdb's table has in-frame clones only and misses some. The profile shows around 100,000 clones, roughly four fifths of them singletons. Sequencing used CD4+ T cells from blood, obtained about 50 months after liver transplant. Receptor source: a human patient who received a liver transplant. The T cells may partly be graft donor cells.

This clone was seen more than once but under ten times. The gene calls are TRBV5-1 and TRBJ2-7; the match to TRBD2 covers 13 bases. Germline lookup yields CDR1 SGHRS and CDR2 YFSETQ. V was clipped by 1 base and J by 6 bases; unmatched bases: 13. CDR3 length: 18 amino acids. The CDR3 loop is CASSLLGTSGISKGEQYF. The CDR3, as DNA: TGCGCCAGCAGCTTGTTGGGGACTAGCGGGATTAGCAAGGGCGAGCAGTACTTC.

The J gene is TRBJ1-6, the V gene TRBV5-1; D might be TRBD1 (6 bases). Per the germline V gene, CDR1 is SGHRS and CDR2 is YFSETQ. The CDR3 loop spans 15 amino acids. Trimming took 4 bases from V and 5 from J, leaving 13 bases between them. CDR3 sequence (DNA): TGCGCCAGCAGCGAACAGGGCTCTGATAATTCACCCCTCCACTTT. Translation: CASSEQGSDNSPLHF. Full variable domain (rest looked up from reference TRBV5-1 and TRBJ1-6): KAGVTQTPRYLIKTRGQQVTLSCSPISGHRSVSWYQQTPGQGLQFLFEYFSETQRNKGNFPGRFSGRQFSNSRSEMNVSTLELGDSALYLCASSEQGSDNSPLHFGNGTRLTVT.

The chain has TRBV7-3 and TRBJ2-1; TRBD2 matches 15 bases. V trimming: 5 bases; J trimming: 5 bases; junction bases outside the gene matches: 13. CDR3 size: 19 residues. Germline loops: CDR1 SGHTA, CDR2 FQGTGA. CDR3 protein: CASSPWTSGRAYLHNEQFF. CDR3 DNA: TGTGCCAGCAGCCCCTGGACTAGCGGGAGGGCCTACCTTCACAATGAGCAGTTCTTC.

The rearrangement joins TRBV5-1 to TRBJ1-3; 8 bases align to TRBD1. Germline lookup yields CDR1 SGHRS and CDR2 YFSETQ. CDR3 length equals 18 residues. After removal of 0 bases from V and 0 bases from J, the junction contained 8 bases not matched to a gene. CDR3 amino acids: CASSLDRTGTSSGNTIYF. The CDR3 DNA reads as TGCGCCAGCAGCTTGGACCGGACAGGGACCAGCTCTGGAAACACCATATATTTT.

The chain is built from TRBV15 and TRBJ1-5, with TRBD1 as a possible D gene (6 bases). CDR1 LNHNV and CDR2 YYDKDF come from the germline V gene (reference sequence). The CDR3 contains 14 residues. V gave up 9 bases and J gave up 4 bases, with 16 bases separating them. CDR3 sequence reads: CATTIGQPNQPQHF. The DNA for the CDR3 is TGTGCCACGACCATCGGACAGCCAAATCAGCCCCAGCATTTT.

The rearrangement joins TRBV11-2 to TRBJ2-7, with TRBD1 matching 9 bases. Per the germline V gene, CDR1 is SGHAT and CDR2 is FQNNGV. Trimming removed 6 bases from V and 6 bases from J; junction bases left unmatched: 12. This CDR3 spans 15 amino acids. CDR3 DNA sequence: TGTGCCAGCAGGGACAGGGGATTCAGGGCTGGCGAGCAGTACTTC. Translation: CASRDRGFRAGEQYF. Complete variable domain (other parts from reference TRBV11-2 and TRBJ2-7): EAGVAQSPRYKIIEKRQSVAFWCNPISGHATLYWYQQILGQGPKLLIQFQNNGVVDDSQLPKDRFSAERLKGVDSTLKIQPAKLEDSAVYLCASRDRGFRAGEQYFGPGTRLTVT.

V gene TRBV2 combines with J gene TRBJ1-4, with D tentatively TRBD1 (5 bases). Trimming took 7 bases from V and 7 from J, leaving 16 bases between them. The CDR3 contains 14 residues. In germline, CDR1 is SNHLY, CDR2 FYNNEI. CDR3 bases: TGTGCCAGCACCCTAGGGGTGAGCGGTGAAAAACTGTTTTTT. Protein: CASTLGVSGEKLFF.

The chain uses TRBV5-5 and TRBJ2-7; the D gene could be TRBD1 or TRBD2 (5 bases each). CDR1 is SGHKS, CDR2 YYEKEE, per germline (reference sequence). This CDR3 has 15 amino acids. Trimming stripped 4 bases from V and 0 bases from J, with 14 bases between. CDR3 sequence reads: CASSMSWGSSYEQYF. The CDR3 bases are TGTGCCAGCAGCATGAGCTGGGGGAGCTCCTACGAGCAGTACTTC.

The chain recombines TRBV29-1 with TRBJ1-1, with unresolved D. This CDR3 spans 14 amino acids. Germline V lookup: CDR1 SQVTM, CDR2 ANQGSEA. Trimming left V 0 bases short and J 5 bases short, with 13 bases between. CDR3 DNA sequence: TGCAGCGTTGAAGATCGGGCAACACATACTGAAGCTTTCTTT. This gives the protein CSVEDRATHTEAFF.

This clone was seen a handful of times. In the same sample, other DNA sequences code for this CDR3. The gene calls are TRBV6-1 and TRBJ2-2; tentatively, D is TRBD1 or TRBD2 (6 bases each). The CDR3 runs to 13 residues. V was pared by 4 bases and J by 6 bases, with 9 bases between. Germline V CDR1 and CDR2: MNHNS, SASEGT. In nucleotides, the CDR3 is TGTGCCAGCAGTGTCGGGGGCTCCGGGGAGCTGTTTTTT. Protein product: CASSVGGSGELFF.

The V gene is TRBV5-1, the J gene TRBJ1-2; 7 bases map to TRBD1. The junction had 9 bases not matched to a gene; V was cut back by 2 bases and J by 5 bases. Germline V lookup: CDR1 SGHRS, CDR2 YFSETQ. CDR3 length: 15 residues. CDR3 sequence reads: CASSFGDRVGYGYTF. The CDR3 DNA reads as TGCGCCAGCAGCTTCGGTGACAGGGTGGGGTATGGCTACACCTTC.

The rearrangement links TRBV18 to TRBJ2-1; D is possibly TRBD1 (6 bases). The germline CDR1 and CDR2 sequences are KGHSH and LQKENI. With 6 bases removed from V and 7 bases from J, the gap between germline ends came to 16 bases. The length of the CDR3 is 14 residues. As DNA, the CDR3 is TGTGCCAGCTCGCCAGGGGCGGAAAAAAATGAGCAGTTCTTC. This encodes CASSPGAEKNEQFF.

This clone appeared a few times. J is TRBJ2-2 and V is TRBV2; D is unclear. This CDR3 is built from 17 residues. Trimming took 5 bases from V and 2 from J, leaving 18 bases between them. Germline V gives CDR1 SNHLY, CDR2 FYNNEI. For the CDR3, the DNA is TGTGCCAGCAGTATCGACAAACGGCGACATAACACCGGGGAGCTGTTTTTT. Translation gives CASSIDKRRHNTGELFF.

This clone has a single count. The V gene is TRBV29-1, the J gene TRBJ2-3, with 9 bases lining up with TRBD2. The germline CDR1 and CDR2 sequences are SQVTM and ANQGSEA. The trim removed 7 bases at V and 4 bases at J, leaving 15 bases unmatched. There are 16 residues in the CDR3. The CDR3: CSARDGSGGWADTQYF. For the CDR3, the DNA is TGCAGCGCTAGGGACGGTAGCGGGGGTTGGGCAGATACGCAGTATTTT.

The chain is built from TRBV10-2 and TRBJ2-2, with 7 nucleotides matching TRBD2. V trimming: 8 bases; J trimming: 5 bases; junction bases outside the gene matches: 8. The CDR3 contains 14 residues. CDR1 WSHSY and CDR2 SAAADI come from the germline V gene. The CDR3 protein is CASDTAGETGELFF. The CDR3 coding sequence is TGCGCCAGCGATACGGCGGGAGAAACCGGGGAGCTGTTTTTT.

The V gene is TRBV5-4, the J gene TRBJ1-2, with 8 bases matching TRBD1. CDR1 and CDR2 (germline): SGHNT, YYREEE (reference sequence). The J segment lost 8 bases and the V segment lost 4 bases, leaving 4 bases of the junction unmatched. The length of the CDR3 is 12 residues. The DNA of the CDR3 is TGTGCCAGCAGCGTACAGGGGGAGGGCTACACCTTC. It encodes CASSVQGEGYTF.

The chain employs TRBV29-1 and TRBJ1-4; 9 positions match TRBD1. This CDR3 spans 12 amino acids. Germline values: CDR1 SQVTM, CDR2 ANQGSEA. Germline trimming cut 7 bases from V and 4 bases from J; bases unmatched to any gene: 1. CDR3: CSGQGDNEKLFF. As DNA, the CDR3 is TGCAGCGGACAGGGGGATAATGAAAAACTGTTTTTT.

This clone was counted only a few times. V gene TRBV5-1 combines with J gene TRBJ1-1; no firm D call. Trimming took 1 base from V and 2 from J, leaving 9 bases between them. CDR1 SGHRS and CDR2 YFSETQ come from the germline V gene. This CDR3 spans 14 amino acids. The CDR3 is CASSLRRSNTEAFF. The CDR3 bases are TGCGCCAGCAGCTTGCGCAGGTCAAACACTGAAGCTTTCTTT.

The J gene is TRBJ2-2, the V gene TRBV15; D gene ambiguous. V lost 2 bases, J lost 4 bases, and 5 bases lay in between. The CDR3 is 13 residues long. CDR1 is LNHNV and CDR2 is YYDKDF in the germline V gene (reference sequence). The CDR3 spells CATSRRTTGELFF. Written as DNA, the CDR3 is TGTGCCACCAGCAGACGGACCACCGGGGAGCTGTTTTTT. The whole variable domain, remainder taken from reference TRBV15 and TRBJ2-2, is DAMVIQNPRYQVTQFGKPVTLSCSQTLNHNVMYWYQQKSSQAPKLLFHYYDKDFNNEADTPDNFQSRRPNTSFCFLDIRSPGLGDTAMYLCATSRRTTGELFFGEGSRLTVL.

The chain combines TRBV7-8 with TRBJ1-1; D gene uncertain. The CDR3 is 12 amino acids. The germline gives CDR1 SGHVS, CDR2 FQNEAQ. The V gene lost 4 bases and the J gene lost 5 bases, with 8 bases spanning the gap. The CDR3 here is CASSSPETEAFF. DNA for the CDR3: TGTGCCAGCAGCTCTCCAGAGACTGAAGCTTTCTTT. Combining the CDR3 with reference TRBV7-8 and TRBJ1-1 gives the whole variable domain GAGVSQSPRYKVAKRGQDVALRCDPISGHVSLFWYQQALGQGPEFLTYFQNEAQLDKSGLPSDRFFAERPEGSVSTLKIQRTQQEDSAVYLCASSSPETEAFFGQGTRLTVV.

CDR3 residues: CASSSDGLKYF. The DNA for the CDR3 is TGTGCCAGCAGCTCGGACGGGCTTAAGTACTTC. The V call is TRBV5-4, the J call TRBJ2-4; D not certain. V was cut by 3 bases and J by 14 bases, with 12 bases left in between. This CDR3 comprises 11 residues. The germline V gene encodes CDR1 SGHNT and CDR2 YYREEE (reference sequence).

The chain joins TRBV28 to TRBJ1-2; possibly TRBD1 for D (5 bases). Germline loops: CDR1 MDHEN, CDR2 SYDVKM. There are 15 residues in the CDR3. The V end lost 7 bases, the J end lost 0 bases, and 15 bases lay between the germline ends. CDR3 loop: CASTSSLGANYGYTF. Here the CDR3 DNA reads TGTGCCAGCACCTCTTCTCTGGGGGCTAACTATGGCTACACCTTC.

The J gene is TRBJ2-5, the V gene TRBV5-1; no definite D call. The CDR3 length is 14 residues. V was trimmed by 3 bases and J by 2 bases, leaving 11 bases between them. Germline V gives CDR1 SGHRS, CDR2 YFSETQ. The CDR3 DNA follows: TGCGCCAGCAGCTCCTTATCCTTACAAGAGACCCAGTACTTC. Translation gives CASSSLSLQETQYF.

Here the CDR3 reads CASSLGRQNYGYTF. The CDR3 region has the DNA TGTGCCAGCAGCTTAGGGCGGCAGAACTATGGCTACACCTTC. The J gene is TRBJ1-2, the V gene TRBV7-2; D not resolved. Per germline, CDR1 SGHTA and CDR2 FQGNSA. This CDR3 comprises 14 residues. V was trimmed by 1 base and J by 2 bases, leaving 8 bases between them.

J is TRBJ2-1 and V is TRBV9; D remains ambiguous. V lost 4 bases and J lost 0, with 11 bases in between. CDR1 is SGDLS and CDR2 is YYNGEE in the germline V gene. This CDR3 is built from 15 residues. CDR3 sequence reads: CASSNVASSYNEQFF. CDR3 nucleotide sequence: TGTGCCAGCAGCAACGTGGCCTCCTCCTACAATGAGCAGTTCTTC. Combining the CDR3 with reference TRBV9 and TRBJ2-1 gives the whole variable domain DSGVTQTPKHLITATGQRVTLRCSPRSGDLSVYWYQQSLDQGLQFLIQYYNGEERAKGNILERFSAQQFPDLHSELNLSSLELGDSALYFCASSNVASSYNEQFFGPGTRLTVL.

The CDR3 DNA sequence: TGCGCCAGCAGCTATGGTATGGGCAATCAGCCCCAGCATTTT. Its protein is CASSYGMGNQPQHF. The rearrangement joins TRBV5-1 to TRBJ1-5; no clear D gene. Trimming left V 3 bases short and J 2 bases short, with 9 bases between. The CDR3 is 14 amino acids. CDR1 and CDR2 (germline): SGHRS, YFSETQ.

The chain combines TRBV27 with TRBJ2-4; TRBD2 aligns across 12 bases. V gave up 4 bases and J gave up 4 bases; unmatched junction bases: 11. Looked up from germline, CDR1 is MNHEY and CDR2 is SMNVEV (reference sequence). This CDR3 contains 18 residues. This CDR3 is CASSSWTSGVAGKNIQYF. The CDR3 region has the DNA TGTGCCAGCAGTTCCTGGACTAGCGGGGTGGCGGGGAAAAACATTCAGTACTTC.

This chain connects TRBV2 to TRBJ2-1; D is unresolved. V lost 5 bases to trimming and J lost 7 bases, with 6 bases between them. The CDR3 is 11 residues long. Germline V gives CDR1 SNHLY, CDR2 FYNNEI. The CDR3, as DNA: TGTGCCAGCAGTCCTCCTAATGAGCAGTTCTTC. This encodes CASSPPNEQFF.

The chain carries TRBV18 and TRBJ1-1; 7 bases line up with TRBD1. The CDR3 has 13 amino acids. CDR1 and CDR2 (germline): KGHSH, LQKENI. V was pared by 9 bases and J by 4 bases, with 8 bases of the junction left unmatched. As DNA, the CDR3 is TGTGCCAGTCAGGGACAGACTGTCACTGAAGCTTTCTTT. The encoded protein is CASQGQTVTEAFF.